This TCR beta chain derives from a study of identical twins. Unique molecular identifiers were present on the cDNA, and a universal primer site came from template switching. From the 5' RACE reads, TCRdb called clonotypes with MiXCR, one entry per CDR3 protein. The sample includes over 550,000 distinct CDR3 sequences, less than 9% of them seen just once. This clonotype showed up just a few times. Its antigen is unknown. Study conclusions and caveats: Invariant MAIT and iNKT cells may have partly biased zero-insertion analyses.

The trim removed 4 bases at V and 0 bases at J, leaving 14 bases unmatched. This CDR3 spans 17 amino acids. Germline assignment: CDR1 DFQATT and CDR2 SNEGSKA (reference sequence). These data also featured in a second study, about yellow fever vaccine responses in identical twins.

Sample: PBMCs. The rearrangement joins TRBV20-1 to TRBJ2-7, with 8 bases aligning to TRBD2. This TCR was sampled from a woman aged 18-29 years in good health. The CDR3 bases are TGCAGTGCTACCCCAAAGGGCGGGGGGCATAGCTCCTACGAGCAGTACTTC. Translating gives CSATPKGGGHSSYEQYF.